This TCR beta chain was documented in a study of shared clonotypes between healthy human individuals. The CDR3 is 15 residues long. Germline CDR1 is SGHRS and CDR2 is YFSETQ. V was trimmed by 0 bases and J by 6 bases, leaving 13 bases between them. With respect to this clone: This CDR3 is also generated by other DNA sequences in the sample.

Sequencing was performed with immunoSEQ multiplex PCR; in TCRdb, only in-frame clones are kept and a portion is missing. Among 2,500,000 or so clones, 93% were seen once, and the ten largest hold approximately 0.35%. This clonotype originated in a man aged 18 to 30 in good health. Some clones in this sample may be carry-over from other donors' samples. Sequenced input: naive CD4+ T cells from PBMCs. Subset indicated: CD45RA+ positively selected. V is TRBV5-1 and J is TRBJ1-5, with D maybe TRBD1 (5 bases). The CDR3 loop reads CASSLDGAGGQPQHF. The CDR3 coding sequence is TGCGCCAGCAGCTTGGATGGGGCTGGAGGTCAGCCCCAGCATTTT.